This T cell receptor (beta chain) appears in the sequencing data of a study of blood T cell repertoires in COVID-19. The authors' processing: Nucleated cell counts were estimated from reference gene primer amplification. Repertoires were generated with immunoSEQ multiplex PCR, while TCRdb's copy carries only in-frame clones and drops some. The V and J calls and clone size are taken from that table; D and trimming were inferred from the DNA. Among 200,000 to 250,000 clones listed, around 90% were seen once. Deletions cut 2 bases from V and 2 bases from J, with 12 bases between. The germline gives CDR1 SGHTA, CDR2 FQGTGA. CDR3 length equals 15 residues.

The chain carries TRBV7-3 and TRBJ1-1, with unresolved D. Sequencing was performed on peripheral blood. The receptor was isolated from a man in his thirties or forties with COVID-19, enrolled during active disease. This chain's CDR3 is CASSLGPGKNTEAFF. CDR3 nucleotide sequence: TGTGCCAGCAGCTTAGGTCCGGGGAAAAACACTGAAGCTTTCTTT.